The 26 T cell receptor beta chains reported below all come from one sample, sequenced in a study of response to subunit inactivated influenza vaccine. Via MiXCR, TCRdb re-called the RT-PCR reads, giving one row per CDR3 protein. Of about 190,000 distinct CDR3 sequences listed, 14% are singletons. The sample here was CD8+ T cells sorted from PBMCs, taken around 5 days after vaccination. The receptors were sampled from a man between 45 and 60 years old who received an inactivated influenza vaccine.

This clonotype was counted a few times. The chain combines TRBV24-1 with TRBJ2-3; 8 nucleotides match TRBD1. The CDR3 has 16 residues. Germline CDR1 KGHDR, CDR2 SFDVKD. Trimming removed 3 bases from V and 3 bases from J; junction bases left unmatched: 7. The CDR3 sequence: CATSDLQGAETDTQYF. CDR3 DNA sequence: TGTGCCACCAGTGATCTCCAGGGGGCAGAGACAGATACGCAGTATTTT.

J is TRBJ1-2 and V is TRBV7-9, with 8 bases fitting TRBD1. V lost 8 bases to trimming and J lost 4 bases; unmatched junction nucleotides: 3. CDR3 length: 12 residues. Germline V CDR1 and CDR2: SEHNR, FQNEAQ (reference sequence). CDR3 bases: TGTGCCAGCGGGGACAGGCGCTATGGCTACACCTTC. Translating it yields CASGDRRYGYTF. Supplemented by reference TRBV7-9 and TRBJ1-2, the full variable domain reads DTGVSQNPRHKITKRGQNVTFRCDPISEHNRLYWYRQTLGQGPEFLTYFQNEAQLEKSRLLSDRFSAERPKGSFSTLEIQRTEQGDSAMYLCASGDRRYGYTFGSGTRLTVV.

This clonotype was seen repeatedly, ten times or more. The chain is built from TRBV15 and TRBJ2-3; 10 bases line up with TRBD2. Germline V gives CDR1 LNHNV, CDR2 YYDKDF (reference sequence). Trimming removed 3 bases from V and 2 bases from J; junction bases left unmatched: 5. The CDR3 sequence is 16 residues long. Here the CDR3 reads CATSRGSGRATDTQYF. The CDR3 region has the DNA TGTGCCACCAGCAGGGGCAGCGGGAGGGCCACAGATACGCAGTATTTT.

The chain joins TRBV28 to TRBJ2-1, with no clear D. The DNA end favors TRBJ2-7, so the J call may be wrong. CDR1 MDHEN and CDR2 SYDVKM come from the germline V gene. The CDR3 extends over 12 amino acids. CDR3 DNA sequence: TGTGCCAGCAGTTCCTTCACCTACGAGCAGTACTTC. Protein sequence: CASSSFTYEQYF.

This clonotype was seen a few times. The gene calls are TRBV25-1 and TRBJ2-7; weak D call: TRBD2 (5 bases). The V gene's germline CDR1 is MGHDK and CDR2 SYGVNS. V shed 0 bases and J shed 3 bases, with 9 bases lying between them. This CDR3 region has 14 residues. The CDR3 sequence: CASSEYSRGYEQYF. Here the CDR3 DNA reads TGTGCCAGCAGTGAATATTCCCGGGGCTACGAGCAGTACTTC.

CDR3 loop: CAVPRRGHTGELFF. Here the CDR3 DNA reads TGTGCCGTCCCCCGAAGGGGGCACACCGGGGAGCTGTTTTTT. This sequence joins TRBV28 and TRBJ2-2; 7 bases agree with TRBD1. Germline lookup yields CDR1 MDHEN and CDR2 SYDVKM. V gave up 11 bases and J gave up 3 bases; unmatched junction bases: 9. The length of the CDR3 is 14 residues. Filled out from reference TRBV28 and TRBJ2-2, the complete variable domain reads DVKVTQSSRYLVKRTGEKVFLECVQDMDHENMFWYRQDPGLGLRLIYFSYDVKMKEKGDIPEGYSVSREKKERFSLILESASTNQTSMYLCAVPRRGHTGELFFGEGSRLTVL.

This clonotype was seen only once. This chain links TRBV14 with TRBJ2-5, with 10 bases lining up with TRBD1. The CDR3 length is 16 residues. After removal of 3 bases from V and 4 bases from J, the junction contained 8 bases not matched to a gene. The germline CDR1 and CDR2 sequences are SGHDN and FVKESK. CDR3 in amino acids: CASSQDRQGAGETQYF. CDR3 bases: TGTGCCAGCAGCCAGGATCGACAGGGGGCAGGAGAGACCCAGTACTTC.

Only a few counts were recorded for this clonotype. The V gene is TRBV6-1, the J gene TRBJ2-7; 9 nucleotides align to TRBD1. CDR1 and CDR2 (germline): MNHNS, SASEGT. The length of the CDR3 is 14 residues. The J segment lost 3 bases and the V segment lost 6 bases, leaving 6 bases of the junction unmatched. The CDR3 sequence: CASSSTGGVYEQYF. The DNA of the CDR3 is TGTGCCAGCAGCTCTACAGGGGGCGTCTACGAGCAGTACTTC.

This clonotype has only a few counts. The chain uses TRBV15 and TRBJ1-2; maybe TRBD1 (6 bases). Germline V gene sequence: CDR1 LNHNV, CDR2 YYDKDF (reference sequence). CDR3 length: 15 residues. V lost 0 bases, J lost 7 bases, and 15 bases lay in between. The CDR3 DNA reads as TGTGCCACCAGCAGAGACCAACTAGGGACATTTGGCTACACCTTC. It yields the protein CATSRDQLGTFGYTF.

This clonotype showed up just a few times. The gene calls are TRBV6-4 and TRBJ2-5; D not resolved. Germline values: CDR1 MRHNA, CDR2 SNTAGT. This CDR3 is built from 11 residues. Trimming left V 7 bases short and J 5 bases short, with 8 bases between. CDR3: CASKLEETQYF. Written as DNA, the CDR3 is TGTGCCAGCAAGTTAGAGGAGACCCAGTACTTC.

This sequence joins TRBV3-1 and TRBJ2-1; no clear D gene. The germline CDR1 and CDR2 sequences are LGHDT and YNNKEL (reference sequence). CDR3 length: 14 residues. V was clipped by 4 bases and J by 7 bases, with 14 bases between them. The CDR3 DNA follows: TGTGCCAGCAGCCGAGACACTAACTATAATGAGCAGTTCTTC. This encodes CASSRDTNYNEQFF.

This clonotype was counted a few times. The chain uses TRBV20-1 and TRBJ2-6; 7 nucleotides align to TRBD1. The trim removed 7 bases at V and 3 bases at J, leaving 6 bases unmatched. This CDR3 has 14 amino acids. The germline V gene encodes CDR1 DFQATT and CDR2 SNEGSKA (reference sequence). The CDR3 DNA follows: TGCAGTGTCAACAGGGGCGGTGGGGCCAACGTCCTGACTTTC. Translated: CSVNRGGGANVLTF.

In this sample, this clonotype turned up a few times. The chain couples TRBV4-3 to TRBJ2-5, with 8 bases aligning to TRBD2. Germline V gene data show CDR1 as LGHNA and CDR2 as YSLEER. V lost 0 bases to trimming and J lost 5 bases; unmatched junction nucleotides: 8. The length of the CDR3 is 16 residues. As DNA, the CDR3 is TGCGCCAGCAGCCAAGAAGGGCCGGGGGGGCTGGAGACCCAGTACTTC. Protein product: CASSQEGPGGLETQYF.

The rearrangement joins TRBV7-6 to TRBJ2-3; 9 bases are a match to TRBD2. CDR1 is SGHVS and CDR2 is FNYEAQ in the germline V gene. The CDR3 loop spans 16 amino acids. Losses at the gene ends were 6 bases for V and 4 bases for J; bases not matched to a gene: 11. Here the CDR3 reads CASSSGAGGPADTQYF. The CDR3 DNA sequence: TGTGCCAGCAGTTCCGGGGCGGGAGGGCCCGCAGATACGCAGTATTTT.

This clonotype was detected once. The J gene is TRBJ2-3, the V gene TRBV7-2, with D possibly matching TRBD2 (5 bases). Trimming took off 8 bases at V and 6 bases at J, with 12 bases between the two ends. The CDR3 is made up of 12 amino acids. Germline CDR1 SGHTA, CDR2 FQGNSA. The CDR3 loop reads CASGSFIDTQYF. In DNA, the CDR3 is TGTGCCAGCGGGAGTTTTATCGATACGCAGTATTTT.

The chain links TRBV6-1 to TRBJ2-7; D possibly corresponds to TRBD1 (6 bases). Germline V gene lookup returns CDR1 MNHNS and CDR2 SASEGT. The CDR3 loop spans 13 amino acids. With 6 bases removed from V and 3 bases from J, the gap between germline ends came to 12 bases. The CDR3 spells CASRRQDVYEQYF. The CDR3 DNA reads as TGTGCCAGCAGGAGACAGGACGTCTACGAGCAGTACTTC.

There are a few counts of this clonotype. The J gene is TRBJ2-7, the V gene TRBV14; perhaps TRBD2 as D (5 bases). Germline V CDR1 and CDR2: SGHDN, FVKESK. The CDR3 runs 14 residues. Trimming removed 1 base at V and 3 bases at J, with 10 bases between. The CDR3 spells CASSQGGEGYEQYF. CDR3 bases: TGTGCCAGCAGCCAAGGGGGAGAGGGCTACGAGCAGTACTTC.

Many counts were recorded for this clonotype. This chain joins TRBV6-5 and TRBJ2-5; possibly TRBD2 for D (5 bases). V was shortened by 4 bases and J by 5 bases, with 17 bases between the two germline ends. Per germline, CDR1 MNHEY and CDR2 SVGAGI. This CDR3 spans 15 amino acids. Here the CDR3 DNA reads TGTGCCAGCAGTTCGGACTCCGCGAGCTGGGAGACCCAGTACTTC. Protein: CASSSDSASWETQYF.

The chain has TRBV28 and TRBJ2-5, with TRBD1 identical over 8 bases. The ends lost 3 bases at V and 7 bases at J; junction bases unmatched: 7. The V gene's germline CDR1 is MDHEN and CDR2 SYDVKM. The CDR3 sequence is 14 residues long. CDR3 sequence: CASSLTRGLGTQYF. CDR3 DNA sequence: TGTGCCAGCAGTTTGACCAGGGGGCTAGGGACCCAGTACTTC. The full variable domain, its missing parts supplied by reference TRBV28 and TRBJ2-5, is DVKVTQSSRYLVKRTGEKVFLECVQDMDHENMFWYRQDPGLGLRLIYFSYDVKMKEKGDIPEGYSVSREKKERFSLILESASTNQTSMYLCASSLTRGLGTQYFGPGTRLLVL.

In this sample, this clonotype turned up a few times. The V and J genes are TRBV5-6 and TRBJ2-7; D is uncertain. CDR1 is SGHDT, CDR2 YYEEEE, per germline. This CDR3 contains 12 residues. Trimming took off 3 bases at V and 5 bases at J, with 9 bases between the two ends. CDR3 sequence reads: CASSWGGDEQYF. CDR3 nucleotide sequence: TGTGCCAGCAGCTGGGGTGGGGACGAGCAGTACTTC.

The chain combines TRBV5-1 with TRBJ2-5; TRBD1 agrees at 11 bases. V gave up 5 bases and J gave up 5 bases; unmatched junction bases: 5. The CDR3 length is 14 residues. The germline CDR1 and CDR2 sequences are SGHRS and YFSETQ. CDR3 region: CASRDRGLTETQYF. CDR3 sequence (DNA): TGCGCCAGCAGGGACAGGGGGCTTACGGAGACCCAGTACTTC.

This clonotype was recorded many times. The chain combines TRBV28 with TRBJ1-6; the D gene is possibly TRBD1 (6 bases). Trimming took off 5 bases at V and 0 bases at J, with 11 bases between the two ends. Germline V lookup: CDR1 MDHEN, CDR2 SYDVKM. This CDR3 region has 16 residues. CDR3 region: CASSPDSYSYNSPLHF. The CDR3 DNA follows: TGTGCCAGCAGTCCGGACAGTTACTCCTATAATTCACCCCTCCACTTT.

This chain connects TRBV6-6 to TRBJ2-2; D might be TRBD1 (5 bases). Germline V gene lookup returns CDR1 MNHNY and CDR2 SVGAGI (reference sequence). CDR3 length: 11 residues. V was pared by 7 bases and J by 8 bases, with 8 bases between. CDR3 nucleotide sequence: TGTGCCAGCACCAGGGAAGGGGAGCTGTTTTTT. Amino acid sequence: CASTREGELFF.

In this sample, this clonotype turned up a few times. The chain joins TRBV15 to TRBJ1-1; D gene unclear. Germline V gives CDR1 LNHNV, CDR2 YYDKDF (reference sequence). This CDR3 is built from 15 residues. Trimming removed 5 bases at V and 1 base at J, with 14 bases between. DNA of the CDR3: TGTGCCACCAGCTCAATAGGGCTCGGGAACACTGAAGCTTTCTTT. Translating it yields CATSSIGLGNTEAFF.

The chain joins TRBV29-1 to TRBJ1-4, with 8 bases identical to TRBD1. After removal of 6 bases from V and 2 bases from J, the junction contained 17 bases not matched to a gene. There are 18 residues in the CDR3. CDR1 is SQVTM, CDR2 ANQGSEA, per germline. This chain's CDR3 is CSVATVPGQELTNEKLFF. In DNA form, the CDR3 reads TGCAGCGTCGCCACCGTACCGGGACAGGAGTTGACTAATGAAAAACTGTTTTTT.

The rearrangement uses TRBV27 and TRBJ2-5; D is ambiguous. Trimming cost V 0 bases and J 7 bases, with 9 bases left between them. The CDR3 consists of 13 residues. The germline V gene encodes CDR1 MNHEY and CDR2 SMNVEV (reference sequence). The CDR3 DNA sequence: TGTGCCAGCAGTTTATCGAGTAGTGTGACCCAGTACTTC. It encodes CASSLSSSVTQYF.